The 8 T cell receptor beta chains reported below all come from one sample, sequenced in a study of shared clonotypes between healthy human individuals. Assay: immunoSEQ multiplex PCR; the TCRdb copy retains only in-frame clones and omits some. Among around 1.4 million clones listed, approximately 98.5% were seen once. What was sequenced was naive CD4+ T cells sorted from blood. The subset is: CD45RA+ positively selected. The receptors stem from a man between 25 and 39 years old in good health.

The chain joins TRBV6-5 to TRBJ1-1; D remains unclear. This CDR3 has 14 amino acids. V was clipped by 6 bases and J by 1 base, with 12 bases between them. The germline V gene has CDR1 MNHEY and CDR2 SVGAGI. As DNA, the CDR3 is TGTGCCAGCAGAAGACACCAGTCGAACACTGAAGCTTTCTTT. It yields the protein CASRRHQSNTEAFF.

The chain links TRBV28 to TRBJ2-7; TRBD1 or TRBD2 may be the D gene (6 bases each). The V end was cut by 5 bases, the J end by 9 bases, with 20 bases between. The germline V gene encodes CDR1 MDHEN and CDR2 SYDVKM. The CDR3 covers 14 residues. CDR3 nucleotides: TGTGCCAGCAGTCACAGAACAGGGCGGGACCGGCAGTACTTC. Translating gives CASSHRTGRDRQYF.

This chain uses TRBV5-1 with TRBJ2-5; D gene uncertain. Germline V gives CDR1 SGHRS, CDR2 YFSETQ. Trimming shortened V by 5 bases and J by 3 bases, and 8 bases separated the two germline ends. The CDR3 consists of 12 residues. DNA for the CDR3: TGCGCCAGCAGGCATAGGGAAGAGACCCAGTACTTC. The encoded protein is CASRHREETQYF.

This clone showed up just once. This chain connects TRBV10-2 to TRBJ1-1; D is undetermined. The CDR3 runs 13 residues. The germline V gene encodes CDR1 WSHSY and CDR2 SAAADI. V was pared by 4 bases and J by 5 bases, with 11 bases between. The DNA for the CDR3 is TGCGCCAGCAGTGTGAGGATGGGAACTGAAGCTTTCTTT. Amino acid sequence: CASSVRMGTEAFF.

V gene TRBV27 combines with J gene TRBJ2-1, with 8 positions matching TRBD1. V lost 8 bases to trimming and J lost 4 bases; unmatched junction nucleotides: 4. CDR1 is MNHEY, CDR2 SMNVEV, per germline (reference sequence). The CDR3 extends over 13 amino acids. The CDR3 spells CASGTGSYNEQFF. The CDR3 DNA reads as TGTGCCAGCGGGACAGGATCTTACAATGAGCAGTTCTTC.

This clone was seen once. The V call is TRBV6-5, the J call TRBJ2-5; 8 bases fit TRBD1. V lost 5 bases to trimming and J lost 6 bases; unmatched junction nucleotides: 2. Germline CDR1 is MNHEY and CDR2 is SVGAGI. The CDR3 is made up of 12 amino acids. The CDR3 reads CASSGQGKTQYF. CDR3 coding DNA: TGTGCCAGCAGTGGACAGGGAAAGACCCAGTACTTC.

The chain recombines TRBV7-8 with TRBJ2-4; no definite D call. V was clipped by 5 bases and J by 1 base, with 12 bases between them. Per germline, CDR1 SGHVS and CDR2 FQNEAQ. The length of the CDR3 is 15 residues. This CDR3 is CASSQYLVAKNIQYF. CDR3 nucleotides: TGTGCCAGCAGCCAATATCTGGTTGCCAAAAACATTCAGTACTTC.

The rearrangement uses TRBV5-1 and TRBJ2-3; TRBD2 aligns across 7 bases. CDR3 length: 14 residues. After removal of 8 bases from V and 0 bases from J, the junction contained 6 bases not matched to a gene. The germline V gene has CDR1 SGHRS and CDR2 YFSETQ. CDR3 nucleotide sequence: TGCGCCAGTAGTAGCGGGTCTAGCACAGATACGCAGTATTTT. Translation: CASSSGSSTDTQYF.